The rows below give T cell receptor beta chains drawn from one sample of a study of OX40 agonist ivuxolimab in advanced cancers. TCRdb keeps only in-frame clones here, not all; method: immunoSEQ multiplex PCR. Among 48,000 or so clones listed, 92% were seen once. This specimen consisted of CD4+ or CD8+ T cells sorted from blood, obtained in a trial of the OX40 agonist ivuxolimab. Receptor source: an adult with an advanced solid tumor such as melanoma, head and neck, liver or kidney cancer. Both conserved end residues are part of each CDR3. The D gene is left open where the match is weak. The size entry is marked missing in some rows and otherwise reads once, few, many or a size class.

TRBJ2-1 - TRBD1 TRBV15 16 CATSKMGQGSYNEQFF TGTGCCACCAGCAAAATGGGACAGGGGTCCTACAATGAGCAGTTCTTC
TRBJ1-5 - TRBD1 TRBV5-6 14 CASSLRGLGQPQHF TGTGCCAGCAGCTTAAGGGGGCTAGGGCAGCCCCAGCATTTT
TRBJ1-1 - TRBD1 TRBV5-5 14 CASRWGQGKTEAFF TGTGCCAGCAGATGGGGACAGGGGAAAACTGAAGCTTTCTTT
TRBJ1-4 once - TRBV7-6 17 CASSYREATATNEKLFF TGTGCCAGCAGTTACCGGGAGGCTACTGCAACTAATGAAAAACTGTTTTTT
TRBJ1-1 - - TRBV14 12 CASSPAGREAFF TGTGCCAGCAGCCCAGCGGGGAGGGAAGCTTTCTTT
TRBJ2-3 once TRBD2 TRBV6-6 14 CASRGLAPTDTQYF TGTGCCAGCAGGGGACTAGCACCCACAGATACGCAGTATTTT
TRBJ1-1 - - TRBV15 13 CATSRGLNTEAFF TGTGCCACCAGCAGGGGCTTGAACACTGAAGCTTTCTTT
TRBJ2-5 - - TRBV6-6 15 CASSYPDRYQETQYF TGTGCCAGCAGTTACCCTGACAGGTACCAAGAGACCCAGTACTTC
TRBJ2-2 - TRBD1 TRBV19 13 CASSIRGPGELFF TGTGCCAGTAGTATAAGGGGGCCCGGGGAGCTGTTTTTT
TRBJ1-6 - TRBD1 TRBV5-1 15 CASSETGRGSSPLHF TGCGCCAGCAGCGAAACAGGCAGGGGGAGTTCACCCCTCCACTTT
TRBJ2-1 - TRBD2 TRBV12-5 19 CASGFLLSLAGSPRREQFF TGTGCTAGTGGTTTTCTCCTTTCATTAGCGGGCTCGCCCCGTAGGGAGCAGTTCTTC
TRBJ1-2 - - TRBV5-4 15 CASSLGMASNYGYTF TGTGCCAGCAGCTTGGGGATGGCATCTAACTATGGCTACACCTTC
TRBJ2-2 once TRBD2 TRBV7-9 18 CASSFGGLAGWETGELFF TGTGCCAGCAGCTTCGGGGGTTTAGCGGGCTGGGAGACCGGGGAGCTGTTTTTT
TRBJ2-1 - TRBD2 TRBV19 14 CASSIGGGGDEQFF TGTGCCAGTAGTATTGGCGGGGGTGGCGATGAGCAGTTCTTC
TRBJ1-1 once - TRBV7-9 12 CASSLPGIEAFF TGTGCCAGCAGCTTACCAGGGATTGAAGCTTTCTTT
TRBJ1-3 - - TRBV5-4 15 CASSFSGDSGNTIYF TGTGCCAGCAGCTTCTCTGGGGACTCTGGAAACACCATATATTTT
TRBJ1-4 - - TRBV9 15 CASSVEGGLNEKLFF TGTGCCAGCAGCGTAGAGGGAGGGTTAAATGAAAAACTGTTTTTT
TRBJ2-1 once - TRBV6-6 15 CASSYSGPTENEQFF TGTGCCAGCAGTTACTCGGGACCGACGGAGAATGAGCAGTTCTTC
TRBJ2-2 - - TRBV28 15 CASSLRGSNTGELFF TGTGCCAGCAGTTTGAGGGGATCGAACACCGGGGAGCTGTTTTTT
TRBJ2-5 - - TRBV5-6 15 CASSLGRDNGETQYF TGTGCCAGCAGCTTGGGCAGGGACAATGGAGAGACCCAGTACTTC
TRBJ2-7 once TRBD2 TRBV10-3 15 CAISDGERGAYEQYF TGTGCCATCAGTGATGGAGAGCGGGGGGCATACGAGCAGTACTTC